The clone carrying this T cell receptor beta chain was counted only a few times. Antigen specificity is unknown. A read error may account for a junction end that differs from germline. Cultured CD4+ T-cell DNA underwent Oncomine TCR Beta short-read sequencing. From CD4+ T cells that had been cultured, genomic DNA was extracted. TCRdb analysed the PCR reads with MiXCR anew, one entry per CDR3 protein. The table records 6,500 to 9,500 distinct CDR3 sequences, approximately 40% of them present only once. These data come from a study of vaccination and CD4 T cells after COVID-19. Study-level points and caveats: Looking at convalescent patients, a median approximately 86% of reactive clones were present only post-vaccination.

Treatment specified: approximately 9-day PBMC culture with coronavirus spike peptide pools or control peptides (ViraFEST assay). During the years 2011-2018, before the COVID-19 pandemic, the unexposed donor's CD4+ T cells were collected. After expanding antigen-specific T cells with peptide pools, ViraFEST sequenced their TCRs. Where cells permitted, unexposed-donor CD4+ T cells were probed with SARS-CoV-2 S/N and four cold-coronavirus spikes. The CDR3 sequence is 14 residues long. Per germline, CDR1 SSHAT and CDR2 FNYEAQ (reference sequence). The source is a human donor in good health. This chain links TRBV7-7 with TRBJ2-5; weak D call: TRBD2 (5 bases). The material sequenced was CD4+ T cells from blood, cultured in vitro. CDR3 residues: CASSLSSGQETQYF. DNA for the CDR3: TGTGCTAGCAGCTTAAGTTCGGGACAAGAGACCCAGTACTTC. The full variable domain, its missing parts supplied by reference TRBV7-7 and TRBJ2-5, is GAGVSQSPRYKVTKRGQDVTLRCDPISSHATLYWYQQALGQGPEFLTYFNYEAQPDKSGLPSDRFSAERPEGSISTLTIQRTEQRDSAMYRCASSLSSGQETQYFGPGTRLLVL.